What follows are 25 T cell receptor beta chains derived from one specimen sequenced in a study of blood T cell repertoires in COVID-19. Assay used: immunoSEQ multiplex PCR; TCRdb lists only in-frame clones, some missing. The data show about 200,000 clones, approximately 82% seen once. Sequenced: peripheral blood. All receptors derive from a human donor with acute or convalescent COVID-19. The donor label of this sample is uncertain.

This clone was seen a handful of times. The chain has TRBV18 and TRBJ2-7, with 11 bases matching TRBD2. There are 14 residues in the CDR3. Germline V CDR1 and CDR2: KGHSH, LQKENI. Germline trimming cut 5 bases from V and 5 bases from J; bases unmatched to any gene: 5. In nucleotides, the CDR3 is TGTGCCAGCTCAATACTAGCGGGAGATAACGAGCAGTACTTC. Translating it yields CASSILAGDNEQYF.

This chain joins TRBV5-1 and TRBJ1-1, with TRBD1 as a possible D gene (6 bases). Trimming pared 4 bases from V and 2 bases from J, leaving 15 bases between. This CDR3 comprises 15 residues. Germline loops: CDR1 SGHRS, CDR2 YFSETQ. The CDR3 DNA follows: TGCGCCAGCAGCCCTGGGGGGGCGCTAAACACTGAAGCTTTCTTT. Protein: CASSPGGALNTEAFF.

The V call is TRBV18, the J call TRBJ1-1, with 9 bases matching TRBD1. The CDR3 sequence is 13 residues long. V trimming: 8 bases; J trimming: 7 bases; junction bases outside the gene matches: 8. The germline gives CDR1 KGHSH, CDR2 LQKENI. The CDR3: CASHGRQGGEAFF. The CDR3 coding sequence is TGTGCCAGCCATGGGAGACAGGGGGGTGAAGCTTTCTTT.

This rearrangement joins TRBV18 to TRBJ2-7, with D tentatively TRBD1 (6 bases). This CDR3 is 15 amino acids long. Per germline, CDR1 KGHSH and CDR2 LQKENI. The V gene lost 2 bases and the J gene lost 2 bases, with 13 bases spanning the gap. The CDR3 loop is CASSPSAGAPYEQYF. In nucleotides, the CDR3 is TGTGCCAGCTCACCATCGGCAGGGGCCCCCTACGAGCAGTACTTC.

J is TRBJ2-5 and V is TRBV7-8, with D perhaps TRBD2 (5 bases). Germline V lookup: CDR1 SGHVS, CDR2 FQNEAQ. V shed 5 bases and J shed 2 bases, with 12 bases lying between them. The CDR3 is 14 residues long. The CDR3 protein is CASSLRTVQETQYF. CDR3 coding DNA: TGTGCCAGCAGCCTCAGGACTGTTCAAGAGACCCAGTACTTC.

The V and J genes are TRBV11-3 and TRBJ1-1, with D unclear. The CDR3 extends over 13 amino acids. The germline V gene has CDR1 SGHNT and CDR2 YENEEA. Trimming stripped 3 bases from V and 2 bases from J, with 7 bases between. CDR3 in DNA: TGTGCCAGCAGCTTGGCACGTAACACTGAAGCTTTCTTT. It encodes CASSLARNTEAFF.

This clone occurred once. This chain joins TRBV5-1 and TRBJ1-1; D call uncertain. Looked up from germline, CDR1 is SGHRS and CDR2 is YFSETQ. Trimming took 4 bases from V and 6 from J, leaving 25 bases between them. The CDR3 has 17 amino acids. CDR3 DNA: TGCGCCAGCAGCCACCTACCCCTCCCCGGGGTTAGCGCTGAAGCTTTCTTT. It is translated as CASSHLPLPGVSAEAFF.

The J gene is TRBJ2-5, the V gene TRBV11-1, with a possible D match to TRBD1 (6 bases). The length of the CDR3 is 14 residues. Trimming pared 3 bases from V and 5 bases from J, leaving 13 bases between. Germline V CDR1 and CDR2: SGHAT, FQDESV (reference sequence). The CDR3 DNA is TGTGCCAGCAGCTTTCCAGGGGCTAGGGAGACCCAGTACTTC. It encodes CASSFPGARETQYF.

The J gene is TRBJ2-1, the V gene TRBV4-2; D may be TRBD2 (6 bases). V gave up 0 bases and J gave up 4 bases, with 16 bases separating them. The CDR3 has 17 residues. CDR1 is LGHNA and CDR2 is YNFKEQ in the germline V gene. In DNA, the CDR3 is TGTGCCAGCAGCCAAGATTTGGCTAGCGAGATTTACAATGAGCAGTTCTTC. Protein product: CASSQDLASEIYNEQFF.

The rearrangement joins TRBV6-5 to TRBJ1-3, with 8 positions matching TRBD1. The CDR3 covers 15 residues. Germline values: CDR1 MNHEY, CDR2 SVGAGI. The trim removed 7 bases at V and 4 bases at J, leaving 9 bases unmatched. The CDR3 DNA follows: TGTGCCAGCAACCAGGACAGGGTAATCGGAAACACCATATATTTT. It is translated as CASNQDRVIGNTIYF.

Details on this clone: Other DNA sequences within the sample encode an identical CDR3. The chain is built from TRBV5-4 and TRBJ2-3; 7 nucleotides match TRBD1. The CDR3 contains 15 residues. Trimming at V came to 4 bases and at J to 0 bases, leaving 5 bases not matched to a gene. Germline V gene lookup returns CDR1 SGHNT and CDR2 YYREEE (reference sequence). The CDR3: CASSQQGRSTDTQYF. The CDR3 DNA reads TGTGCCAGCAGCCAACAGGGGCGAAGCACAGATACGCAGTATTTT.

The chain employs TRBV12-5 and TRBJ2-5; 8 positions match TRBD1. Germline V gene sequence: CDR1 LGHNT, CDR2 FRNRAP. The J segment lost 0 bases and the V segment lost 4 bases, leaving 4 bases of the junction unmatched. The CDR3 is made up of 15 amino acids. CDR3 DNA sequence: TGTGCTAGTGGTTGGGACAGGACTCACCAAGAGACCCAGTACTTC. This sequence encodes CASGWDRTHQETQYF.

About this clone itself: Other nucleotide sequences from this sample produce the same CDR3. The gene calls are TRBV6-5 and TRBJ2-3, with 8 bases fitting TRBD2. Trimming cost V 6 bases and J 1 base; bases outside gene matches: 6. Per the germline V gene, CDR1 is MNHEY and CDR2 is SVGAGI. The CDR3 covers 15 residues. The CDR3 DNA reads TGTGCCAGCAGGAGAACTAGCGGCCGCACAGATACGCAGTATTTT. Translating gives CASRRTSGRTDTQYF.

This chain links TRBV5-4 with TRBJ2-7; D possibly corresponds to TRBD2 (6 bases). Looked up from germline, CDR1 is SGHNT and CDR2 is YYREEE (reference sequence). Trimming shortened V by 2 bases and J by 6 bases, and 15 bases separated the two germline ends. The CDR3 contains 14 residues. The CDR3 here is CASSFPGVVGEQYF. CDR3 in DNA: TGTGCCAGCAGCTTTCCGGGGGTTGTTGGCGAGCAGTACTTC. The entire variable domain, with the rest obtained from reference TRBV5-4 and TRBJ2-7, is as follows: ETGVTQSPTHLIKTRGQQVTLRCSSQSGHNTVSWYQQALGQGPQFIFQYYREEENGRGNFPPRFSGLQFPNYSSELNVNALELDDSALYLCASSFPGVVGEQYFGPGTRLTVT.

This rearrangement joins TRBV18 to TRBJ2-1, with 12 positions matching TRBD2. Germline trimming cut 2 bases from V and 3 bases from J; bases unmatched to any gene: 8. Germline assignment: CDR1 KGHSH and CDR2 LQKENI. The CDR3 is 18 amino acids. CDR3 DNA sequence: TGTGCCAGCTCACCAGAGGAACGGACTAGCGGGAACTACAATGAGCAGTTCTTC. Translated, it gives CASSPEERTSGNYNEQFF.

CDR3 sequence: CASWDSSSYEQYF. Written as DNA, the CDR3 is TGTGCCAGCTGGGACTCTAGCTCCTACGAGCAGTACTTC. The chain carries TRBV28 and TRBJ2-7; D may be TRBD2 (6 bases). The V gene's germline CDR1 is MDHEN and CDR2 SYDVKM. V gave up 8 bases and J gave up 0 bases, with 11 bases separating them. CDR3 length: 13 amino acids.

The chain has TRBV19 and TRBJ1-2, with no clear D. Trimming removed 3 bases at V and 3 bases at J, with 8 bases between. CDR3 length equals 13 residues. Germline values: CDR1 LNHDA, CDR2 SQIVND (reference sequence). CDR3 bases: TGTGCCAGTAGTATTGGGCAGGACTATGGCTACACCTTC. This codes for CASSIGQDYGYTF.

This clone showed up just once. The chain links TRBV9 to TRBJ2-1; weak D call: TRBD2 (6 bases). CDR3 length: 14 amino acids. Trimming pared 0 bases from V and 4 bases from J, leaving 8 bases between. CDR1 is SGDLS and CDR2 is YYNGEE in the germline V gene. The CDR3 sequence is CASSVGGKYNEQFF. The CDR3 DNA is TGTGCCAGCAGCGTAGGCGGGAAGTACAATGAGCAGTTCTTC.

The V and J genes are TRBV5-1 and TRBJ2-5, with TRBD1 matching 8 bases. Germline V CDR1 and CDR2: SGHRS, YFSETQ. Trimming at V came to 3 bases and at J to 4 bases, leaving 8 bases not matched to a gene. This CDR3 has 15 residues. CDR3 region: CASSWTGLVRETQYF. CDR3 DNA: TGCGCCAGCAGCTGGACAGGGTTGGTCCGAGAGACCCAGTACTTC. The full variable domain, completed using reference TRBV5-1 and TRBJ2-5, is KAGVTQTPRYLIKTRGQQVTLSCSPISGHRSVSWYQQTPGQGLQFLFEYFSETQRNKGNFPGRFSGRQFSNSRSEMNVSTLELGDSALYLCASSWTGLVRETQYFGPGTRLLVL.

CDR3 in amino acids: CASSTRTGSGEKLFF. As DNA, the CDR3 is TGTGCCAGCTCAACTCGGACAGGGTCGGGAGAAAAACTGTTTTTT. J is TRBJ1-4 and V is TRBV18; 8 bases are a match to TRBD1. This CDR3 contains 15 residues. The germline gives CDR1 KGHSH, CDR2 LQKENI. J lost 8 bases, V lost 5 bases, and 10 bases had no gene match.

In its sample, this clone was seen once. The rearrangement uses TRBV11-2 and TRBJ2-5, with D possibly matching TRBD1 (6 bases). CDR1 is SGHAT, CDR2 FQNNGV, per germline. The CDR3 is 15 amino acids. The V gene lost 4 bases and the J gene lost 6 bases, with 18 bases spanning the gap. The CDR3 spells CASSYGTKGLQTQYF. The CDR3 DNA is TGTGCCAGCAGCTATGGGACAAAGGGATTACAGACCCAGTACTTC.

The genes are TRBV27 and TRBJ1-5; 9 nucleotides agree with TRBD1. The ends lost 6 bases at V and 7 bases at J; junction bases unmatched: 4. Germline loops: CDR1 MNHEY, CDR2 SMNVEV (reference sequence). The CDR3 covers 13 residues. The CDR3 nucleotides are TGTGCCAGCAGGGGACAGGGAGGACAGCCCCAGCATTTT. This sequence encodes CASRGQGGQPQHF.

CDR3 residues: CASSLTLAAGQGQETQYF. Here the CDR3 DNA reads TGTGCCAGCAGTCTAACACTAGCAGCGGGACAGGGCCAAGAGACCCAGTACTTC. The chain couples TRBV6-2 or TRBV6-3 to TRBJ2-5; 9 bases are shared with TRBD1. The CDR3 loop spans 18 amino acids. The germline V gene encodes CDR1 MNHEY and CDR2 SVGEGT. After removal of 5 bases from V and 1 base from J, the junction contained 14 bases not matched to a gene.

The chain uses TRBV27 and TRBJ2-6; the D gene is possibly TRBD1 (5 bases). The CDR3 is made up of 15 amino acids. Germline CDR1 and CDR2: MNHEY and SMNVEV (reference sequence). V lost 7 bases and J 0 bases, leaving 10 bases between the germline ends. The CDR3, as DNA: TGTGCCAGCACCCCCGACAGCTCTGGGGCCAACGTCCTGACTTTC. Encoded protein: CASTPDSSGANVLTF.

The rearrangement uses TRBV24-1 and TRBJ1-2; D is unresolved. The CDR3 runs 13 residues. V was trimmed by 6 bases and J by 3 bases, leaving 10 bases between them. Germline CDR1 is KGHDR and CDR2 is SFDVKD. This CDR3 reads CATSRGWDYGYTF. The CDR3, as DNA: TGTGCCACCAGTCGCGGTTGGGACTATGGCTACACCTTC.